These 28 T cell receptor beta chains were sequenced from one sample in a study of T cells in Graves' hyperthyroidism and ophthalmopathy. RNA transcripts were the template for amplifying TCR beta CDR3 regions. HTBI primers were used for first-round RT-PCR of the TCR CDR3. TCRdb fed the multiplex PCR reads into MiXCR, producing one record per CDR3 protein. Found here are 610,000 or so distinct CDR3 sequences, around 42% of them singletons; the top ten hold around 8%. The sample comprised peripheral blood or thyroid tissue (not recorded which). These TCRs come from a woman aged 18-29 years with Graves' hyperthyroidism.

This clonotype was counted ten times or more. The V and J genes are TRBV29-1 and TRBJ1-1; D gene ambiguous. The CDR3 has 13 amino acids. The V gene's germline CDR1 is SQVTM and CDR2 ANQGSEA. Between the trimmed V and J ends, which lost 2 bases and 2 bases, there was a span of 9 bases. The CDR3 bases are TGCAGCGTTGAACGGACGGACAACACTGAAGCTTTCTTT. Translation gives CSVERTDNTEAFF.

The chain uses TRBV29-1 and TRBJ2-7, with 7 bases matching TRBD1. This CDR3 contains 12 residues. The V and J ends lost 8 bases and 0 bases, in that order; junction bases with no gene match: 4. Germline V gene lookup returns CDR1 SQVTM and CDR2 ANQGSEA. DNA for the CDR3: TGCAGCTCCCGGGACAGCTCCTACGAGCAGTACTTC. Protein product: CSSRDSSYEQYF.

The chain couples TRBV12-5 to TRBJ2-7; D remains ambiguous. The germline V gene encodes CDR1 LGHNT and CDR2 FRNRAP. V lost 5 bases to trimming and J lost 3 bases, with 8 bases between them. CDR3 length: 12 residues. The CDR3 here is CASGKYLYEQYF. The CDR3 nucleotides are TGTGCTAGTGGTAAATATCTCTACGAGCAGTACTTC.

This clonotype occurred many times. This chain joins TRBV29-1 and TRBJ1-1; D unclear. Trimming removed 3 bases at V and 7 bases at J, with 18 bases between. This CDR3 has 14 residues. In germline, CDR1 is SQVTM, CDR2 ANQGSEA. CDR3: CSVELAAPSLEAFF. CDR3 coding DNA: TGCAGCGTTGAGCTTGCAGCTCCTTCTCTTGAAGCTTTCTTT.

The rearrangement links TRBV5-4 to TRBJ2-7, with 10 bases fitting TRBD2. The germline CDR1 and CDR2 sequences are SGHNT and YYREEE (reference sequence). Germline trimming cut 3 bases from V and 1 base from J; bases unmatched to any gene: 7. The CDR3 runs 16 residues. CDR3 nucleotides: TGTGCCAGCAGCTCCTCAGCGGGAGGGCCTTCCTACGAGCAGTACTTC. Its translation: CASSSSAGGPSYEQYF.

Many counts were recorded for this clonotype. The rearrangement links TRBV20-1 to TRBJ1-1; D is unclear. The CDR3 runs to 14 residues. CDR1 is DFQATT, CDR2 SNEGSKA, per germline (reference sequence). The V end lost 7 bases, the J end lost 1 base, and 16 bases lay between the germline ends. CDR3 bases: TGCAGTGAGAGAGCGGGATTAGGGAACACTGAAGCTTTCTTT. It codes for CSERAGLGNTEAFF.

This rearrangement joins TRBV10-3 to TRBJ1-4; TRBD1 agrees at 8 bases. V gave up 6 bases and J gave up 17 bases; unmatched junction bases: 17. CDR3 length equals 14 residues. CDR1 and CDR2 (germline): ENHRY, SYGVKD. CDR3 bases: TGTGCCATCAGAAAAGACAGGGGAGAGGTGAACTGTTTTTTT. Its translation is CAIRKDRGEVNCFF.

The chain joins TRBV2 to TRBJ2-2; D is undetermined. Germline CDR1 reads SNHLY; CDR2 reads FYNNEI. The CDR3 covers 15 residues. Trimming left V 1 base short and J 4 bases short, with 10 bases between. CDR3 nucleotides: TGTGCCAGCAGTGAAGAGGCTAGTCCCACCGGGGAGCTGTTTTTT. Translation gives CASSEEASPTGELFF.

This clonotype appeared a few times. The chain links TRBV7-9 to TRBJ2-7, with D perhaps matching TRBD2 (7 bases). V dropped 1 base and J dropped 5 bases, with 12 bases sitting between them. This CDR3 has 14 amino acids. Germline V gene lookup returns CDR1 SEHNR and CDR2 FQNEAQ (reference sequence). This CDR3 reads CASSLGGGLNEQYF. The CDR3 nucleotides are TGTGCCAGCAGCTTAGGGGGGGGGCTTAACGAGCAGTACTTC.

This rearrangement joins TRBV6-4 to TRBJ2-7, with 8 bases identical to TRBD2. Germline lookup yields CDR1 MRHNA and CDR2 SNTAGT. V was clipped by 10 bases and J by 0 bases; unmatched bases: 8. CDR3 length: 14 amino acids. As DNA, the CDR3 is TGTGCCATCAGCGCGGGAGGTGGCTCCTACGAGCAGTACTTC. Translation gives CAISAGGGSYEQYF.

Many counts were recorded for this clonotype. The chain is built from TRBV9 and TRBJ1-2; D is undetermined. V dropped 3 bases and J dropped 8 bases, with 8 bases sitting between them. Germline values: CDR1 SGDLS, CDR2 YYNGEE. CDR3 length equals 11 residues. The CDR3 is CASSGVEGYTF. The CDR3 bases are TGTGCCAGCAGCGGTGTGGAGGGCTACACCTTC.

This clonotype was found many times. This chain connects TRBV12-5 to TRBJ1-5, with unresolved D. The length of the CDR3 is 14 residues. With 3 bases removed from V and 6 bases from J, the gap between germline ends came to 12 bases. From germline, CDR1 is LGHNT and CDR2 FRNRAP. The CDR3 bases are TGTGCTAGTGGTTTCGGTGCGGGAAGTCAGCCCCAGCATTTT. Its protein product is CASGFGAGSQPQHF.

The chain employs TRBV29-1 and TRBJ1-5; 11 bases align to TRBD1. CDR3 length: 15 residues. V was clipped by 8 bases and J by 5 bases; unmatched bases: 11. Looked up from germline, CDR1 is SQVTM and CDR2 is ANQGSEA. The CDR3 DNA follows: TGCAGCCGCATGGGGGGGACAGGGGGTGATCAGCCCCAGCATTTT. This encodes CSRMGGTGGDQPQHF.

This clonotype has only one observation. The chain couples TRBV9 to TRBJ2-2; 8 nucleotides match TRBD1. This CDR3 spans 16 amino acids. CDR1 is SGDLS, CDR2 YYNGEE, per germline. Trimming took 4 bases from V and 7 from J; bases not matched to a gene: 12. The CDR3 protein is CASSRGDRGQNGELFF. The DNA of the CDR3 is TGTGCCAGCAGCCGGGGAGACAGGGGTCAGAACGGGGAGCTGTTTTTT.

This clonotype has a count of ten or more. The V call is TRBV11-2, the J call TRBJ1-3; D gene ambiguous. Germline CDR1 SGHAT, CDR2 FQNNGV. Trimming shortened V by 4 bases and J by 2 bases, and 9 bases separated the two germline ends. The CDR3 runs 14 residues. The CDR3, as DNA: TGTGCCAGCAGCTCCCGGACGGCTGGAAACACCATATATTTT. The encoded protein is CASSSRTAGNTIYF. The full variable domain, rest sourced from reference TRBV11-2 and TRBJ1-3, is EAGVAQSPRYKIIEKRQSVAFWCNPISGHATLYWYQQILGQGPKLLIQFQNNGVVDDSQLPKDRFSAERLKGVDSTLKIQPAKLEDSAVYLCASSSRTAGNTIYFGEGSWLTVV.

This clonotype was counted many times. The chain employs TRBV12-3 or TRBV12-4 and TRBJ2-7; 9 positions agree with TRBD1. The CDR3 loop spans 15 amino acids. The V gene end was trimmed by 5 bases and the J gene end by 4 bases; junction bases not matched to a gene: 9. The DNA of the CDR3 is TGTGCCAGCAGTCCGTCACCGGGACAGGGTTACGAGCAGTACTTC. Encoded protein: CASSPSPGQGYEQYF.

About this clonotype: The CDR3 does not close with the conserved phenylalanine or tryptophan, likely indicating a read error. The V call is TRBV20-1, the J call TRBJ2-7; D unresolved. The germline gives CDR1 DFQATT, CDR2 SNEGSKA (reference sequence). The CDR3 is 13 residues long. As DNA, the CDR3 is TGCAGTGCTAGGACCGGTGGTGATTACGGGCAGTACTCC. Protein product: CSARTGGDYGQYS.

This clonotype was found once. The genes are TRBV7-8 and TRBJ2-7; D may be TRBD2 (6 bases). The germline CDR1 and CDR2 sequences are SGHVS and FQNEAQ. The CDR3 spans 12 residues. The CDR3 loop is CARGGNSYEQYF. DNA of the CDR3: TGTGCTAGAGGAGGGAATTCCTACGAGCAGTACTTC.

The rearrangement links TRBV29-1 to TRBJ2-1; 13 bases align to TRBD2. Germline lookup yields CDR1 SQVTM and CDR2 ANQGSEA. The CDR3 has 17 residues. J was trimmed by 8 bases and V by 7 bases; bases with no gene match: 17. CDR3: CSASGLAGLNGGDEQFF. The CDR3, as DNA: TGCAGCGCCTCGGGACTAGCGGGGTTAAACGGGGGGGATGAGCAGTTCTTC.

Note on this clonotype: Since a much larger clone is just one base distant, this may be a read error. V usage is TRBV13 and J usage is TRBJ1-1; unclear D gene. Trimming left V 6 bases short and J 5 bases short, with 16 bases between. Germline V gives CDR1 PRHDT, CDR2 FYEKMQ (reference sequence). CDR3 length: 14 residues. Here the CDR3 reads CASSRHTVHTEAFF. For the CDR3, the DNA is TGTGCCAGCAGTCGCCATACCGTTCATACTGAAGCTTTCTTT.

In this sample, this clonotype turned up a few times. The chain recombines TRBV7-2 with TRBJ2-1, with D possibly TRBD1 on 5 matching bases. This CDR3 comprises 15 residues. The V and J ends lost 6 bases and 5 bases respectively, with 17 bases between them. From germline, CDR1 is SGHTA and CDR2 FQGNSA. CDR3 sequence reads: CASSDWRDSNNEQFF. The CDR3 DNA follows: TGTGCCAGCAGTGACTGGCGAGACAGTAACAATGAGCAGTTCTTC.

Many counts were recorded for this clonotype. The V gene is TRBV7-9, the J gene TRBJ1-2; no clear D. CDR3 length: 16 residues. The V gene's germline CDR1 is SEHNR and CDR2 FQNEAQ (reference sequence). The V end was cut by 1 base, the J end by 5 bases, with 17 bases between. The CDR3 reads CASSLGSALLGYGYTF. In nucleotides, the CDR3 is TGTGCCAGCAGCTTAGGGTCGGCACTATTGGGTTATGGCTACACCTTC.

V is TRBV6-6 and J is TRBJ2-5; 8 bases are shared with TRBD2. Germline CDR1 MNHNY, CDR2 SVGAGI (reference sequence). The CDR3 totals 14 residues. V gave up 7 bases and J gave up 5 bases; unmatched junction bases: 9. For the CDR3, the DNA is TGTGCCAGCATTGACACTAGCGGCCGGGAGACCCAGTACTTC. Its protein is CASIDTSGRETQYF.

The chain has TRBV29-1 and TRBJ2-5; possible D gene TRBD2, 6 bases. The CDR3 has 13 residues. V was pared by 3 bases and J by 3 bases, with 11 bases between. CDR1 and CDR2 from the germline V gene are SQVTM and ANQGSEA. The CDR3 here is CSVDGGTKETQYF. The CDR3 bases are TGCAGCGTTGACGGGGGTACTAAAGAGACCCAGTACTTC.

V gene TRBV20-1 combines with J gene TRBJ2-1, with 8 bases fitting TRBD2. The CDR3 is 15 residues long. The germline V gene has CDR1 DFQATT and CDR2 SNEGSKA (reference sequence). With 0 bases clipped from V and 8 bases from J, the junction kept 9 bases outside the gene matches. For the CDR3, the DNA is TGCAGTGCTAGAGATGGAATAGCGGGAAGGGATGAGCAGTTCTTC. Encoded protein: CSARDGIAGRDEQFF.

The CDR3 bases are TGCGCCAGCAGCTTGGACCCCGGGACTAGCGAAGAGCAGTACTTC. Protein product: CASSLDPGTSEEQYF. The chain uses TRBV5-1 and TRBJ2-7; 10 bases map to TRBD2. The CDR3 has 15 amino acids. V shed 0 bases and J 7 bases; nucleotides not matched to a gene: 7. Germline lookup yields CDR1 SGHRS and CDR2 YFSETQ.

This clonotype was counted at least ten times. The V and J genes are TRBV10-3 and TRBJ1-4, with D uncertain. CDR1 is ENHRY, CDR2 SYGVKD, per germline. Trimming removed 2 bases from V and 5 bases from J, with 9 bases in between. CDR3 size: 14 residues. This CDR3 is CAISEGPGNEKLFF. The CDR3 coding sequence is TGTGCCATCAGTGAGGGCCCGGGAAATGAAAAACTGTTTTTT.

This clonotype was detected only once. A much larger clone lies a single base off, so this may be a read error. This chain uses TRBV5-6 with TRBJ1-5, with TRBD1 matching 10 bases. The CDR3 is made up of 17 amino acids. From germline, CDR1 is SGHDT and CDR2 YYEEEE. CDR3 sequence (DNA): TGTGCCAGCAGCCCGACAGGGGGCGGTGGAAGCAATCAGCTCCAGCATTTT. Protein product: CASSPTGGGGSNQLQHF. Using reference TRBV5-6 and TRBJ1-5 for the parts outside the CDR3, the full variable domain is DAGVTQSPTHLIKTRGQQVTLRCSPKSGHDTVSWYQQALGQGPQFIFQYYEEEERQRGNFPDRFSGHQFPNYSSELNVNALLLGDSALYLCASSPTGGGGSNQLQHFGDGTRLSIL.